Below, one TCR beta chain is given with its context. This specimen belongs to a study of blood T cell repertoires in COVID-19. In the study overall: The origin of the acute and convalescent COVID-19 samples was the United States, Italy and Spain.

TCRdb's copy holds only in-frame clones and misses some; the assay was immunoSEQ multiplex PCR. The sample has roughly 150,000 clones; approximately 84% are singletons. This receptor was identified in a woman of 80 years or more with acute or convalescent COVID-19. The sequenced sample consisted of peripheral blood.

CDR3 loop: CASREGFMNTEAFF. The CDR3 bases are TGTGCCAGCAGGGAGGGGTTTATGAACACTGAAGCTTTCTTT. This sequence joins TRBV2 and TRBJ1-1; D might be TRBD1 (5 bases). This CDR3 has 14 amino acids. Trimming took off 6 bases at V and 0 bases at J, with 11 bases between the two ends. Per the germline V gene, CDR1 is SNHLY and CDR2 is FYNNEI.